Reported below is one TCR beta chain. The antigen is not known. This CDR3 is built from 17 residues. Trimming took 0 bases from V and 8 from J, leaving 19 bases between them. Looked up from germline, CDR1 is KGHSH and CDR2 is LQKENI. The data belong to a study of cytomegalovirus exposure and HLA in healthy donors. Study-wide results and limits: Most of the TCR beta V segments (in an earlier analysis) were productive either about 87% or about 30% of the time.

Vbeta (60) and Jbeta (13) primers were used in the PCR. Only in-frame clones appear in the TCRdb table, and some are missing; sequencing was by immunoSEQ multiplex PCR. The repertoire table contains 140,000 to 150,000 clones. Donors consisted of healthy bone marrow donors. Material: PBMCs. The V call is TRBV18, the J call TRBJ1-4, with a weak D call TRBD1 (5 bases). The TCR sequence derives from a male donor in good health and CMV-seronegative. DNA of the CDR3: TGTGCCAGCTCACCACCCGGCTTTAGGGGAGCGGGGGAAAAACTGTTTTTT. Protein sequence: CASSPPGFRGAGEKLFF.